This entry describes one TCR beta chain. The antigen it recognizes is unknown. No qualities accompany the bases; no much larger clone lies one base away. This sample stems from a study of graft-versus-host responses after intestinal transplantation (dated by TCRdb to the early 2020s). The study in broad terms: The transplants that recipients received were multivisceral, liver-intestinal, or isolated intestinal. All recipients received anti-thymocyte globulin induction followed by maintenance tacrolimus and steroids for roughly three years. Bulk TCR-beta CDR3 sequencing was used to track graft-versus-host and host-versus-graft alloreactive T cell clones in the graft, circulation and bone marrow after intestinal transplantation. Alloreactive clones were identified by sequencing pre-transplant mixed lymphocyte reaction products and comparing them with unstimulated pre-transplant donor and recipient T cells. Of the 20 to 30 intestinal transplant recipients enrolled in the cohort, one of whom was a retransplant, a few patients without pretransplant specimens were excluded. Donor T cell macrochimerism was defined as a peak of at least 4% donor T cells among recipient peripheral blood mononuclear cells. Samples from a few later patients were sequenced in-house on an Illumina MiSeq with MiXCR processing rather than by the commercial service. Here is what the overall study found, with its caveats: In the allografts of patients with donor T cell macrochimerism, GvH to HvG T cell clonal ratios were high. Early after transplant, peak levels of circulating GvH clones were found to be associated with declines in HvG clones. Conclusions were limited by the relatively low number and heterogeneity of intestinal transplant patients. GvH clones were detected in recipient bone marrow, and some of these GvH clones were observed earlier in ileal mucosa or blood, consistent with an intestinal mucosal origin.

The CDR3, cysteine through phenylalanine, is 15 amino acids long. Solely the CDR3 DNA is kept, with 45 bases framed from the first base. The germline V gene (reference sequence) specifies LNHDA as CDR1 and SQIVND as CDR2. V lost 4 bases and J lost 0 bases; the stretch between them is 12 bases long. Library generation was performed with the immunoSEQ multiplex PCR assay. For most patients, genomic DNA was subjected to high-throughput TCR-beta CDR3 sequencing by Adaptive Biotechnologies. In the source study's methods: Adaptive's ImmunoSEQ software supplied the TCR sequencing data for around 17 patients, while MiXCR and VDJtools were used to process a few other patients. CDR3 nucleotide sequences shared between donor and recipient were removed because the origin of such sequences could not be assigned. Alloreactive clones required at least 2-fold expansion over unstimulated cells and minimum CFSE-low frequency of 0.002% (template counts) or 0.001% (read counts). A clone was considered mappable if detected in the sequenced pre-transplant spleen, lymph node, or MLR CFSE-low populations of the donor or recipient. The cumulative frequency of alloreactive clones was calculated as a percentage of all sequences, weighted by copy number. TCRdb carries this immuneACCESS record with in-frame sequences only. Its versions omit some clonotypes, under half of them owing to an unresolved V gene in the studies checked, with the rest unexplained. Clone size and the V and J calls come from that table; the DNA yielded D and trimming. The sample records about 22,000 clones, roughly four fifths of which are singletons. The top ten clones comprise roughly 3% of the sample.

Intraepithelial and lamina propria lymphocytes were isolated from graft specimens using dithiothreitol, EDTA incubations and collagenase D digestion. Bulk TCR-beta sequencing was performed on serial intestinal graft biopsy specimens collected as late as 600 days after transplant. The receptor was derived from a human patient who received an intestinal transplant, so some T cells may come from the graft donor. The sample in question was ileum tissue, obtained 12 days after intestinal transplant. Rearrangement joined TRBV19 to TRBJ2-5, with the D gene not confidently named. The CDR3 loop reads CASSSSRWYQETQYF. The DNA is as follows: TGTGCCAGTAGTAGTTCACGGTGGTACCAAGAGACCCAGTACTTC.